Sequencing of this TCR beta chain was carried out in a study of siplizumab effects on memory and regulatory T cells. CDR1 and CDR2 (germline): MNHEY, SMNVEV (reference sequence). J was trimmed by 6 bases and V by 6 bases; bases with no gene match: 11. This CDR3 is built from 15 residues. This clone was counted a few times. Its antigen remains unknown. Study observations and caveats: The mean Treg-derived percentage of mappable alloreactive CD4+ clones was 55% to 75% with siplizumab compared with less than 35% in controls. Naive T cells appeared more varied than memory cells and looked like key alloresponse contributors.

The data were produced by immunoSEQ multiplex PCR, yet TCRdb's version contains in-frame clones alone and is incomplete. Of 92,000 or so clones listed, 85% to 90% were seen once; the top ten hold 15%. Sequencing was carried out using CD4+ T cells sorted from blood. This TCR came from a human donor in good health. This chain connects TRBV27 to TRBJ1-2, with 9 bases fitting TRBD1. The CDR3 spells CASRTGTGIGNGYTF. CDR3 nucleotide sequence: TGTGCCAGCAGAACCGGGACAGGGATAGGGAATGGCTACACCTTC.